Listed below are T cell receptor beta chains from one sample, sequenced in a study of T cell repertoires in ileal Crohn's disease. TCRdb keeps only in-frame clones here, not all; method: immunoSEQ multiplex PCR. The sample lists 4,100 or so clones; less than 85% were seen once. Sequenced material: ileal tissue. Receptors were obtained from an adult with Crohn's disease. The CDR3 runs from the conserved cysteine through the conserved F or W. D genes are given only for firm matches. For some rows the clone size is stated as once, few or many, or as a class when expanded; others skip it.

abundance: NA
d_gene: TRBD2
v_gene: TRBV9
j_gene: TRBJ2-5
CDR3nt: TGTGCCAGCAGCCATACTAGCGGGGGACAAGAGACCCAGTACTTC
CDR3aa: CASSHTSGGQETQYF

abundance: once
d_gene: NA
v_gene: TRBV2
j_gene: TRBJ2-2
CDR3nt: TGTGCCAGCAAAACAGAAGCGAACACCGGGGAGCTGTTTTTT
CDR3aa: CASKTEANTGELFF

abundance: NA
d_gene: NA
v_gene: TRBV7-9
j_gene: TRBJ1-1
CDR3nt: TGTGCCAGCAGGAACAGCTTTGAAGCTTTCTTT
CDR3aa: CASRNSFEAFF

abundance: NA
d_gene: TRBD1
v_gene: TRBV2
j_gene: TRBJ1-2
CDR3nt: TGTGCCAGCAGTTTTGACAGGGTCTACACCTTC
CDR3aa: CASSFDRVYTF

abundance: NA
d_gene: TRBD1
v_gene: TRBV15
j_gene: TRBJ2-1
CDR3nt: TGTGCCACCAGCTTGGGACAGTACAATGAGCAGTTCTTC
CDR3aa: CATSLGQYNEQFF

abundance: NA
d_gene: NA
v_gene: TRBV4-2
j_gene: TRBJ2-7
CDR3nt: TGTGCCAGCAGCCAAGAATACAACACCCACTACGAGCAGTACTTC
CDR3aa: CASSQEYNTHYEQYF

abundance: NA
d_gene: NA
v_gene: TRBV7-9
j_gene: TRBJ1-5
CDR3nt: TGTGCCAGCAGCTTAATCTCTCAGCCCCAGCATTTT
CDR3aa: CASSLISQPQHF

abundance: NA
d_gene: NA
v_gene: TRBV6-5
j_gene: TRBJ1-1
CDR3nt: TGTGCCAGCAGCCAACAGGGAAGAGGAGCTTTCTTT
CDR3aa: CASSQQGRGAFF

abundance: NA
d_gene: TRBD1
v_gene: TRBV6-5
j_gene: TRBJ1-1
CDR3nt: TGTGCCAGCAGACGCCAGGGGGCTTTGAACACTGAAGCTTTCTTT
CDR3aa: CASRRQGALNTEAFF

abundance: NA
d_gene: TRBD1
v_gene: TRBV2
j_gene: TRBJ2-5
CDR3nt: TGTGCCAGCAGTGGATTGCAGGACAGGGGGCGAGAGACCCAGTACTTC
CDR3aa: CASSGLQDRGRETQYF

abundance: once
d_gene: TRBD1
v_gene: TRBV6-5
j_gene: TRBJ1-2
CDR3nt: TGTGCCAGCAGATTACAGGGGATAGCTAACTATGGCTACACCTTC
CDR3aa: CASRLQGIANYGYTF

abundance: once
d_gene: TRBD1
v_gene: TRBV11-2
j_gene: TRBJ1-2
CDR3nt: TGTGCCAGCAGCTCGTTGACAGGGAACTATGGCTACACCTTC
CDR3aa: CASSSLTGNYGYTF

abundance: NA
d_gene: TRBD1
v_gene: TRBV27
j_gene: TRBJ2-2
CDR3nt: TGTGCCAGCAGTTTGGTAGTCGGACAGGAGTCGAACACCGGGGAGCTGTTTTTT
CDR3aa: CASSLVVGQESNTGELFF

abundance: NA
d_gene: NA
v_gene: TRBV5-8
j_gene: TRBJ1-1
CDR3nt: TGTGCCAGCAGCGCGGACAGAATGAACACTGAAGCTTTCTTT
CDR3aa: CASSADRMNTEAFF

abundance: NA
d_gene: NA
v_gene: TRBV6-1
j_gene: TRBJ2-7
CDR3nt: TGTGCCAGCCATGAACGTAGCGTATCGTCGGGGCAGTACTTC
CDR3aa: CASHERSVSSGQYF

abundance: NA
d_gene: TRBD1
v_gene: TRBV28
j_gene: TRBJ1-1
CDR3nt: TGTGCCAGCAGTTTATTGGGGACAGGCTCTGAAGCTTTCTTT
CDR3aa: CASSLLGTGSEAFF

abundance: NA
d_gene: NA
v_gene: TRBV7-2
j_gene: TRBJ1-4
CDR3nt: TGTGCCAGCAGCTCCCAACACTTCCAGGGTGAAAAACTGTTTTTT
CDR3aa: CASSSQHFQGEKLFF

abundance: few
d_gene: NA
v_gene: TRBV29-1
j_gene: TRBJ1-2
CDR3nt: TGCAGCGTCCAGGGATTCGGGGGGTATGGCTACACCTTC
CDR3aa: CSVQGFGGYGYTF

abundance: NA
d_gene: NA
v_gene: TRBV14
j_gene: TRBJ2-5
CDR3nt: TGTGCCAGCAGCCAAGATCCTAGAGCCTGGTGGAAAGAGACCCAGTACTTC
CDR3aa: CASSQDPRAWWKETQYF

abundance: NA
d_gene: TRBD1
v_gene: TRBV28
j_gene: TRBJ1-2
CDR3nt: TGTGCCAGCAGTTTAAGCGGACAGGGGAAAGTCTATGGCTACACCTTC
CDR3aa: CASSLSGQGKVYGYTF

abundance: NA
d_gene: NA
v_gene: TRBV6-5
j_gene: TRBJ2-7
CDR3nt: TGTGCCAGCAGCTCTGCTGCACAGAGCTCCTACGAGCAGTACTTC
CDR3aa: CASSSAAQSSYEQYF

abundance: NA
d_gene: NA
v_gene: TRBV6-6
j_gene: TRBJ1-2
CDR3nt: TGTGCCAGCGGAACAGGGTTGGAGATAGATGGCTACACCTTC
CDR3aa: CASGTGLEIDGYTF

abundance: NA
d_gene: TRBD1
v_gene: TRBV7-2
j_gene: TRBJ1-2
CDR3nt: TGTGCCAGCAGCCGACGGGACAGGGCCCTCTACCGGAACTATGGCTACACCTTC
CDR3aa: CASSRRDRALYRNYGYTF

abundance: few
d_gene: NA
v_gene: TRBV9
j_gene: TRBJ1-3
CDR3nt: TGTGCCAGCAGCGTAAACACCGGAAACACCATATATTTT
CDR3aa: CASSVNTGNTIYF

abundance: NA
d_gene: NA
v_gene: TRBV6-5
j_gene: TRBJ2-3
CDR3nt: TGTGCCAGCAGTCTACGGGGTGATACGCAGTATTTT
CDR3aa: CASSLRGDTQYF

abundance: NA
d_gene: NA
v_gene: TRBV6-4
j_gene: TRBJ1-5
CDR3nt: TGTGCCAGCAGTGACGGGGAGAGGCAGCCCCAGCATTTT
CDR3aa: CASSDGERQPQHF

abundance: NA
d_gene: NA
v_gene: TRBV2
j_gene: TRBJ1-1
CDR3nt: TGTGCCACTGGGGGGGGGCCGGACACTGAAGCTTTCTTT
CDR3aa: CATGGGPDTEAFF

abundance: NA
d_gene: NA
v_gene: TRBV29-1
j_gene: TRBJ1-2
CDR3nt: TGCAGCGTTGAGGGGACACAAAACTATGGCTACACCTTC
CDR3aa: CSVEGTQNYGYTF

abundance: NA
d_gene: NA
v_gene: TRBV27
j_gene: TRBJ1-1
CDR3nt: TGTGCCAGCACTGATTCGGGATTCACTGAAGCTTTCTTT
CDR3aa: CASTDSGFTEAFF

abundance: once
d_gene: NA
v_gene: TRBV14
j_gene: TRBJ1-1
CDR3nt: TGTGCCAGCAACCAGATACAGGGATTTTCCACTGAAGCTTTCTTT
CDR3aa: CASNQIQGFSTEAFF

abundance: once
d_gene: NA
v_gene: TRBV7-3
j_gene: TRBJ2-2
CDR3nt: TGTGCCAGCAGCCCCCCACCTGGACCAGGAGGGGAGCTGGTTTTT
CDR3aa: CASSPPPGPGGELVF

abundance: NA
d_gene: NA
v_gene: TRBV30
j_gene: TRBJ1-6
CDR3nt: TGTGCCTGGTACAGGGACGGTTCACCCCTCCACTTT
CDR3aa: CAWYRDGSPLHF

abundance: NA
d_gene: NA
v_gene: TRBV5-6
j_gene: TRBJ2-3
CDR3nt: TGTGCCAGCAGCTTGGCCAGGGGTGGAGATACGCAGTATTTT
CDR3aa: CASSLARGGDTQYF

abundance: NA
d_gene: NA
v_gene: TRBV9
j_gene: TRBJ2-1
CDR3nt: TGTGCCAGCAGCGTAGGGCAGGCACAATACAATGAGCAGTTCTTC
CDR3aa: CASSVGQAQYNEQFF

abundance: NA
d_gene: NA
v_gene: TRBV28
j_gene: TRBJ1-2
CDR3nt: TGTGCCAGCAGTCGTCCTAACTATGGCTACACCTTC
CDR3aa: CASSRPNYGYTF

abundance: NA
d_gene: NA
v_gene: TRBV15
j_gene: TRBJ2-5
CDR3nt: TGTGCCACCAGCTCCCAGGCAGGGAATTATGAGACCCAGTACTTC
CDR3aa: CATSSQAGNYETQYF

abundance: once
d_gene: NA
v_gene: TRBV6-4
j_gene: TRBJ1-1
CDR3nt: TGTGCCAGCAGTGACTCTTTCGGGGGGCGCAAAGCTTTCTTT
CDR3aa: CASSDSFGGRKAFF

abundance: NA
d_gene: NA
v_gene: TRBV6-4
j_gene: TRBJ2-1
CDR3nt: TGTGCCAGCAGTAGACAGGGAGGAGAAGATGAGCAGTTCTTC
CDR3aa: CASSRQGGEDEQFF

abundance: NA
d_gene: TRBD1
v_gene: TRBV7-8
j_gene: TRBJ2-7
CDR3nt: TGTGCCAGCAGGCCGACAGGGGCCCCTAATGAGCAGTACTTC
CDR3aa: CASRPTGAPNEQYF

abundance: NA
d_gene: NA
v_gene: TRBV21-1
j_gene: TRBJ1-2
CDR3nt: TGTGCCAGCAGCAAAAGAGGGGGGGAGGAATATGGCTACACCTTC
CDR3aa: CASSKRGGEEYGYTF

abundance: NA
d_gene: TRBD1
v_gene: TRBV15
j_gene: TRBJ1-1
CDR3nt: TGTGCCACCACCTTCGACAGGGGCGGGACTGAAGCTTTCTTT
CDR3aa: CATTFDRGGTEAFF

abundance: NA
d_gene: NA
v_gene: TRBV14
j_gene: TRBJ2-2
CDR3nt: TGTGCCAGCAGCCAAGGGGTCGGAGCTCGCACCGGGGAGCTGTTTTTT
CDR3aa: CASSQGVGARTGELFF

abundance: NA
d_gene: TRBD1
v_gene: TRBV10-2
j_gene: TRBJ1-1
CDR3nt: TGCGTCAGCAGTGACAGGGAAAACACTGAAGCTTTCTTT
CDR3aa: CVSSDRENTEAFF

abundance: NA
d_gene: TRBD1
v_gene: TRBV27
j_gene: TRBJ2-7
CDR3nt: TGTGCCAGCAGTTTATCCGGGACAGGGGTTTCCGAGCAGTACTTC
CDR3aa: CASSLSGTGVSEQYF

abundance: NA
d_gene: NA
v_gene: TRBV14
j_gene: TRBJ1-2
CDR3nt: TGTGCCAGCAGCCCAGGCGTTTCCTATGGCTACACCTTC
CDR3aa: CASSPGVSYGYTF